This TCR beta chain was captured by sequencing in a study of technical replicates of blood from several donors. Repertoires were generated with immunoSEQ multiplex PCR, while TCRdb's copy carries only in-frame clones and drops some. Of over 70,000 clones detected, approximately 96% appear once; the ten largest clones hold roughly 0.2%. CDR3 length: 14 residues. Germline V gene sequence: CDR1 MNHEY, CDR2 SVGAGI. J gave up 4 bases and V 5 bases, and 6 bases lay outside the gene matches. The receptor's source is a human donor in good health. V gene TRBV6-5 combines with J gene TRBJ1-1; 8 bases are a match to TRBD1. Sequencing input: T cells isolated from PBMCs. The CDR3 loop is CASSPQGASTEAFF. CDR3 DNA: TGTGCCAGCAGTCCTCAGGGGGCAAGCACTGAAGCTTTCTTT.